Below, 3 T cell receptor beta chains from the same sample are listed, as sequenced in a study of control samples from healthy donors and cancer patients. Repertoires were generated with immunoSEQ multiplex PCR, while TCRdb's copy carries only in-frame clones and drops some. Of tens of thousands of clones in the sample, 85% to 90% were seen once. The specimen was blood. These receptors all come from a woman aged 50 to 65 in good health.

This clone has just one count. The chain links TRBV5-6 to TRBJ2-5; tentatively, D is TRBD1 (5 bases). V lost 1 base to trimming and J lost 2 bases, with 9 bases between them. CDR1 and CDR2 from the germline V gene are SGHDT and YYEEEE. There are 14 residues in the CDR3. CDR3 nucleotides: TGTGCCAGCAGCTTGTATGACAGACAAGAGACCCAGTACTTC. Amino acids: CASSLYDRQETQYF.

The CDR3 DNA is TGTGCCAGCAGTGTAATAGGAGCCCTTAATTCACCCCTCCACTTT. Encoded protein: CASSVIGALNSPLHF. The rearrangement links TRBV6-4 to TRBJ1-6, with D unresolved. Trimming removed 4 bases from V and 6 bases from J, with 13 bases in between. CDR1 and CDR2 (germline): MRHNA, SNTAGT. This CDR3 spans 15 amino acids.

The CDR3 sequence: CASRELRRFNSPLHF. CDR3 nucleotide sequence: TGTGCCAGCCGGGAGCTCCGGAGATTTAATTCACCCCTCCACTTT. V is TRBV2 and J is TRBJ1-6; no clear D gene. Germline lookup yields CDR1 SNHLY and CDR2 FYNNEI. V gave up 8 bases and J gave up 6 bases, with 17 bases separating them. The CDR3 runs 15 residues.